This is a list of T cell receptor beta chains from one sample in a study of blood T cell repertoires in COVID-19. Data came from immunoSEQ multiplex PCR; TCRdb stores just in-frame clones and leaves some out. The sample holds some 210,000 clones, roughly four fifths seen once. Sequences were obtained from peripheral blood. These receptors originate from a woman in her forties or fifties with active or convalescent COVID-19. The CDR3 runs from the conserved cysteine through the conserved F or W. A D gene is named only where the DNA matches it firmly. Only some rows state a clone size, as once, few, many or a class for expanded clones.

j_call d_call clone_size v_call cdr3_nt cdr3_aa
TRBJ1-2 . . TRBV25-1 TGTGCCAGCAGTGGGGAACAGGGTCGGCGTGGCTACACCTTC CASSGEQGRRGYTF
TRBJ1-1 . . TRBV28 TGTGCCAGCAGACCCCCTCGACAGAACACTGAAGCTTTCTTT CASRPPRQNTEAFF
TRBJ1-2 . . TRBV3-1/TRBV3-2 TGTGCCAGCAGCTCCAGCAACCTCGTGACAGGAGGCATTCTCTATGGCTACACCTTC CASSSSNLVTGGILYGYTF
TRBJ1-6 . . TRBV6-5 TGTGCCAGCAGTCGCGGGGTCGGCGATTGGGCACCCCTCCACTTT CASSRGVGDWAPLHF
TRBJ1-2 TRBD1 . TRBV28 TGTGCCAGCAGTCCACGGGACAGTCCCTATGGCTACACCTTC CASSPRDSPYGYTF
TRBJ2-3 . few TRBV4-2 TGTGCCAGCAGCCAAGAGGTAGCGGTGAGCACAGATACGCAGTATTTT CASSQEVAVSTDTQYF
TRBJ1-5 TRBD1 once TRBV6-2/TRBV6-3 TGTGCCAGCAGTTTCGCTTTGGACAGGGGGGGCAATCAGCCCCAGCATTTT CASSFALDRGGNQPQHF
TRBJ1-5 . . TRBV27 TGTGCCAGCAGTTGGGACATATCAGGAGGTCAGCCCCAGCATTTT CASSWDISGGQPQHF
TRBJ2-1 TRBD2 few TRBV2 TGTGCCAGCAGTGAAGGAGTAGCGGGAGGGCCATACAATGAGCAGTTCTTC CASSEGVAGGPYNEQFF
TRBJ2-1 . . TRBV19 TGTGCCAGTAGTATTTCCCCCGGTACTCGAGAGCAGTTCTTC CASSISPGTREQFF
TRBJ1-2 . . TRBV5-5 TGTGCCAGCAGCTTGGCCGTGCGGGTCTATGGCTACACCTTC CASSLAVRVYGYTF
TRBJ2-5 TRBD1 . TRBV27 TGTGCCAGCAGTCCTACTATGACAGGGGGCGGAGAGACCCAGTACTTC CASSPTMTGGGETQYF
TRBJ2-3 TRBD1 . TRBV19 TGTGCCATCCGGGACAGGGGTGGCACAGATACGCAGTATTTT CAIRDRGGTDTQYF
TRBJ1-5 . . TRBV13 TGTGCCAGCAGCCAACGCAGGGGAGGGGGCAATCAGCCCCAGCATTTT CASSQRRGGGNQPQHF
TRBJ2-7 TRBD2 . TRBV5-1 TGCGCCAGCAGCCCCTCCGGGACTAGCGGCTCCTACGAGCAGTACTTC CASSPSGTSGSYEQYF
TRBJ1-1 TRBD1 . TRBV2 TGTGCCAGCAGGAGAGACAGGGGGGGCACTGAAGCTTTCTTT CASRRDRGGTEAFF
TRBJ1-2 . . TRBV12-3/TRBV12-4 TGTGCCAGCAGTATCGATCAGGGGGGCTACACCTTC CASSIDQGGYTF
TRBJ2-1 . . TRBV4-2 TGTGCCAGCAGCCAAGAGGCGCTGCAGGAGGACGAGCAGTTCTTC CASSQEALQEDEQFF
TRBJ2-5 TRBD2 . TRBV5-1 TGCGCCAGCAGCTTCGGGACTAGCGGGAGTCAAGAGACCCAGTACTTC CASSFGTSGSQETQYF
TRBJ1-2 . once TRBV28 TGTGCCAGCAGTCTCACATCGCTTGGCTACACCTTC CASSLTSLGYTF
TRBJ1-1 TRBD1 . TRBV30 TGTGCCTGGAATGACAGGGGTAATGCTTTCTTT CAWNDRGNAFF
TRBJ1-4 TRBD1 . TRBV5-5 TGTGCCAGCAGCTTGTATGGGACAGATGAAAAACTGTTTTTT CASSLYGTDEKLFF
TRBJ2-7 TRBD1 . TRBV29-1 TGCAGCGTTGAGAGGGCAGGGGGCGGGTACGAGCAGTACTTC CSVERAGGGYEQYF
TRBJ1-6 TRBD1 . TRBV19 TGTGCCAGTAGTCCCAGGGACAGAATAACACCCCTCCACTTT CASSPRDRITPLHF
TRBJ2-1 . . TRBV2 TGTGCCAGCACGGAGGTCTATGAGCAGTTCTTC CASTEVYEQFF
TRBJ1-3 . once TRBV3-1/TRBV3-2 TGTGCCAGCAGCCACGGTGGAAACACCATATATTTT CASSHGGNTIYF
TRBJ1-5 . . TRBV7-9 TGTGCCAGCAGCTTATCCCGGGGCAATCAGCCCCAGCATTTT CASSLSRGNQPQHF
TRBJ2-3 . . TRBV7-2 TGTGCCAGCAGCTCCGGGGGGCTAGCGGTCACAGATACGCAGTATTTT CASSSGGLAVTDTQYF
TRBJ1-5 . . TRBV29-1 TGCAGCGTTGCAGGGGCGGATCAGCCCCAGCATTTT CSVAGADQPQHF
TRBJ1-3 TRBD1 . TRBV7-9 TGTGCCAGCAACCAGGGAGCAGACAGGGTAGAAGGAAACACCATATATTTT CASNQGADRVEGNTIYF
TRBJ2-3 TRBD2 . TRBV11-3 TGTGCCAGCAGCTACGGGGAGCGGGAAGATACGCAGTATTTT CASSYGEREDTQYF
TRBJ2-7 . . TRBV5-6 TGTGCCAGCAGCCATACAGGGCCGACCTACGAGCAGTACTTC CASSHTGPTYEQYF
TRBJ1-2 TRBD1 . TRBV19 TGTGCCAGTAGTCTACGAGGACAGGGGGGATATGGCTACACCTTC CASSLRGQGGYGYTF
TRBJ2-3 TRBD1 . TRBV7-9 TGTGCCAGCAGCTTCGACAGGGGCCCGCAGTATTTT CASSFDRGPQYF
TRBJ2-5 . . TRBV5-1 TGCGCCAGCAGCCGGTCCGGGGAGACCCAGTACTTC CASSRSGETQYF
TRBJ1-6 . . TRBV20-1 TGCAGTGCTAGTGGCGGGAGCTCCTATAATTCACCCCTCCACTTT CSASGGSSYNSPLHF
TRBJ1-2 TRBD1 . TRBV7-9 TGTGCCAGCACCCTCTTTTTGGTTCCGGGACAGGGTTCTGGGGGCTACACCTTC CASTLFLVPGQGSGGYTF
TRBJ2-2 TRBD2 . TRBV5-1 TGCGCCAGCAGTTCATGGACTAGCGGGCTCGACACCGGGGAGCTGTTTTTT CASSSWTSGLDTGELFF
TRBJ2-7 TRBD2 . TRBV4-2 TGTGCCAGCAGCCAACCCGGGACTAGCGGGACCGAGCAGTACTTC CASSQPGTSGTEQYF
TRBJ1-1 . . TRBV27 TGTGCCAGCAGACTCACCTACCGGGACACTGAAGCTTTCTTT CASRLTYRDTEAFF
TRBJ2-5 TRBD2 . TRBV4-2 TGTGCCAGCAGCCAGGTCACAGCGGGATTAGAGACCCAGTACTTC CASSQVTAGLETQYF
TRBJ1-3 . . TRBV19 TGTGCCAGTAGTATAGGTGTTACCGTCTACTCTGGAAACACCATATATTTT CASSIGVTVYSGNTIYF
TRBJ2-3 TRBD2 few TRBV18 TGTGCCAGCTCACCCCAGGGAGGGACAGATACGCAGTATTTT CASSPQGGTDTQYF
TRBJ2-6 . once TRBV18 TGTGCCAGCTCACCACAAGGGGGATATGGGGCCAACGTCCTGACTTTC CASSPQGGYGANVLTF
TRBJ1-2 TRBD1 once TRBV24-1 TGTGCCACCAGCCCCCGGGACAGGGGTAACTATGGCTACACCTTC CATSPRDRGNYGYTF
TRBJ1-5 TRBD1 . TRBV2 TGTGCCAGCAGACGGACAGGGACCACCTTTCGCAATCAGCCCCAGCATTTT CASRRTGTTFRNQPQHF
TRBJ2-1 TRBD1 . TRBV6-6 TGTGCCAGCAGCCATCCAATAGGGACAGCCGGCAATGAGCAGTTCTTC CASSHPIGTAGNEQFF
TRBJ2-2 TRBD1 . TRBV28 TGTGCCAGCAGTTTAGGGACAGGGGGCAGAAACACCGGGGAGCTGTTTTTT CASSLGTGGRNTGELFF
TRBJ1-1 TRBD1 . TRBV9 TGTGCCAGCAGCGTAGCGGGCCGAACCGGGACAGCGAACACTGAAGCTTTCTTT CASSVAGRTGTANTEAFF
TRBJ1-6 . . TRBV23-1 TGCGCCCCAGTCAGATCACCCTCGGGAAATTCACCCCTCCACTTT CAPVRSPSGNSPLHF
TRBJ1-6 . . TRBV21-1 TGTGCCAGCAGCAAAGTTACAGGGGGCTCTAATTCACCCCTCCACTTT CASSKVTGGSNSPLHF
TRBJ1-1 . . TRBV29-1 TGCAGCGTTGAAAAGGCGGGGCGGGCTGAAGCTTTCTTT CSVEKAGRAEAFF
TRBJ1-4 . . TRBV11-2 TGTGCCAGCAGCTTAGAGGGGAGGGGATCTAATGAAAAACTGTTTTTT CASSLEGRGSNEKLFF
TRBJ2-2 . few TRBV5-1 TGCGCCAGCAGCTCAGGTCCCAGCCAGAGGGAGCTGTTTTTT CASSSGPSQRELFF
TRBJ1-3 . . TRBV7-6 TGTGCCAGCAGCCTAAACTCGGACACCATATATTTT CASSLNSDTIYF